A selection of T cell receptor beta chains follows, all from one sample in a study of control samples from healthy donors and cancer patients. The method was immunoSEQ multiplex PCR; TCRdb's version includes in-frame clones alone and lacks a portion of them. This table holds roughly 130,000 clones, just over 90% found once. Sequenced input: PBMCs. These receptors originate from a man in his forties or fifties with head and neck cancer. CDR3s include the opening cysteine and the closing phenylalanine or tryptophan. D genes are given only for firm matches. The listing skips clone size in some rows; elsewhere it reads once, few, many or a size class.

TGCAGCGTTCTCAGGGGGAACACTGAAGCTTTCTTT,CSVLRGNTEAFF,.,TRBV29-1,.,TRBJ1-1
TGTGCCAGCAGCTTAAGGGCACGGGGGGAAGCTTTCTTT,CASSLRARGEAFF,.,TRBV7-2,.,TRBJ1-1
.,CAWGFGATKVIF,.,TRBV30,once,TRBJ1-1
TGTGCCACCAGCCACAGGGGGTATAGCAATCAGCCCCAGCATTTT,CATSHRGYSNQPQHF,TRBD1,TRBV15,.,TRBJ1-5
TGTGCCAGCAGCGGAGGTGGGACAGGGGGCGACTATGGCTACACCTTC,CASSGGGTGGDYGYTF,TRBD1,TRBV7-8,.,TRBJ1-2
TGTGCCAGCAGCTTGGGGCACATGAATGAGCAGTTCTTC,CASSLGHMNEQFF,.,TRBV5-5,.,TRBJ2-1
TGTGCCAGCAGCCACGGTGGCCCTACCCGCAGCACAGATACGCAGTATTTT,CASSHGGPTRSTDTQYF,.,TRBV6-2/TRBV6-3,.,TRBJ2-3
TGTGCCAGCAGTTACGGCTTGCGAGGGGTCGGTGAGACCCAGTACTTC,CASSYGLRGVGETQYF,.,TRBV6-2/TRBV6-3,.,TRBJ2-5
TGTGCCAGCAGCTTGGTCTATACAGGGGCTAAAGGGGCCAACGTCCTGACTTTC,CASSLVYTGAKGANVLTF,TRBD1,TRBV5-5,.,TRBJ2-6
TGTGCCAGCAGCGAGGGACAGACGCGAAACACCATATATTTT,CASSEGQTRNTIYF,TRBD1,TRBV7-9,.,TRBJ1-3
TGTGCCAGTTGGTTCAGGGGGCACTATGGCTACACCTTC,CASWFRGHYGYTF,TRBD1,TRBV5-8,.,TRBJ1-2
TGCGCCAGCAGCCAAGGGACGAATCTGAACACTGAAGCTTTCTTT,CASSQGTNLNTEAFF,.,TRBV4-3,.,TRBJ1-1
TGCAGTGCTAGTAGACAGGGTTTCTCCTATAATTCACCCCTCCACTTT,CSASRQGFSYNSPLHF,TRBD1,TRBV20-1,.,TRBJ1-6
TGTGCCACCAGTGATTTCCCCCAACAGGGGGCGAGTTCGTTGGGGTTCGGCAATGAGCAGTTCTTC,CATSDFPQQGASSLGFGNEQFF,TRBD1,TRBV24-1,.,TRBJ2-1
TGTGCCAGCAAACTGGGGCTCTCTGGAAACACCATATATTTT,CASKLGLSGNTIYF,.,TRBV9,.,TRBJ1-3
TGTGCCAGCAGTACGGGACAGAATGAAAAACTGTTTTTT,CASSTGQNEKLFF,TRBD1,TRBV6-5,.,TRBJ1-4
TGCGCCAGCAGCTCCACAGGGGGCTTCTACGAGCAGTACTTC,CASSSTGGFYEQYF,TRBD1,TRBV5-1,.,TRBJ2-7
TGTGCCAGTAGTATAAGGGACGCACTAGCCAAAAACATTCAGTACTTC,CASSIRDALAKNIQYF,.,TRBV19,.,TRBJ2-4
TGTGCCAGCAGTTACTCGCGGGTAGGGGATACGCAGTATTTT,CASSYSRVGDTQYF,.,TRBV6-5,.,TRBJ2-3
TGTGCCAGCAGTAAGGGGTTCGGCACCGGGGAGCTGTTTTTT,CASSKGFGTGELFF,.,TRBV6-6,.,TRBJ2-2
TGTGCCAGCAGCTTAGAAGCGGGGAGAGAGCATGAGCAGTTCTTC,CASSLEAGREHEQFF,TRBD2,TRBV7-2,.,TRBJ2-1
TGTGCCAGCAGCTCGATACAAAGAGGGGAGCAGTACTTC,CASSSIQRGEQYF,.,TRBV11-2,.,TRBJ2-7
TGTGCCAGCAGCTTGGGTCCCTCTGGAAACACCATATATTTT,CASSLGPSGNTIYF,.,TRBV5-4,.,TRBJ1-3
TGTGCCAGCAGTCAGCCCCAGGGGATGAACACTGAAGCTTTCTTT,CASSQPQGMNTEAFF,.,TRBV28,.,TRBJ1-1
TGCGCCAGCAGCTGGGGACAGGGGGCTGGAAACACCATATATTTT,CASSWGQGAGNTIYF,TRBD1,TRBV5-1,once,TRBJ1-3
TGTGCCAGCAGCTACGGGACAGGAATGAACACTGAAGCTTTCTTT,CASSYGTGMNTEAFF,TRBD1,TRBV5-6,.,TRBJ1-1
TGTGCCAGCAGCTTAGGGGCGGCGACAGCCAACACTGAAGCTTTCTTT,CASSLGAATANTEAFF,.,TRBV11-2,.,TRBJ1-1
TGTGCCATAGGACAGCTCAATCAGCCCCAGCATTTT,CAIGQLNQPQHF,.,TRBV30,.,TRBJ1-5
TGTGCCTGGAGGCCGGGACTGAACTACAATGAGCAGTTCTTC,CAWRPGLNYNEQFF,.,TRBV30,.,TRBJ2-1
TGTGCCAGCAGTTACGGCAGAGCGCCCGGGGCGAGAGCTTTCTTT,CASSYGRAPGARAFF,.,TRBV6-5,.,TRBJ1-1
TGTGCCAGCAGCCAAGGACAGGTTCAAGAGACCCAGTACTTC,CASSQGQVQETQYF,.,TRBV4-2,.,TRBJ2-5
TGTGCCAGCAGCCTTTCCGGACTAGCGGGGGTAGATACGCAGTATTTT,CASSLSGLAGVDTQYF,TRBD2,TRBV3-1/TRBV3-2,.,TRBJ2-3
TGTGCCAGCAGTTACAGGGGGACTAGCTCGCGCACAGATACGCAGTATTTT,CASSYRGTSSRTDTQYF,TRBD2,TRBV6-2/TRBV6-3,.,TRBJ2-3
TGTGCCTGGAGTGCGTCCAGTCGGTCCGGCTACACCTTC,CAWSASSRSGYTF,.,TRBV30,once,TRBJ1-2
TGTGCCAGCAGCTTAGAACCACAGCTCTATGGCTACACCTTC,CASSLEPQLYGYTF,.,TRBV7-2,.,TRBJ1-2
TGCAGTGCCTACAGGGGAATGGGCTACACCTTC,CSAYRGMGYTF,TRBD1,TRBV20-1,once,TRBJ1-2
TGTGCCAGCAGTTACTCACGGGGACTCTCCTACGAGCAGTACTTC,CASSYSRGLSYEQYF,.,TRBV6-2/TRBV6-3,.,TRBJ2-7
TGTGCCAGCAGTTACTCGAAGTTGTACGAGCAGTACTTC,CASSYSKLYEQYF,.,TRBV6-5,.,TRBJ2-7
TGTGCCAGCAGCTTTACAGGGGGCACAGATACGCAGTATTTT,CASSFTGGTDTQYF,TRBD1,TRBV7-8,.,TRBJ2-3
TGTGCCAGCAGTTACGAGGGCAACTATAATTCACCCCTCCACTTT,CASSYEGNYNSPLHF,.,TRBV6-2/TRBV6-3,.,TRBJ1-6
TGTGCCAGCAGCTTAGTTTGGGGCCGAATTGCTGAGCAGTTCTTC,CASSLVWGRIAEQFF,.,TRBV7-8,.,TRBJ2-1
TGTGCCAGCAATCCCGGAGGGGGACTTAGGGAAGGCTACACCTTC,CASNPGGGLREGYTF,.,TRBV6-5,once,TRBJ1-2
TGTGCCAGCAGTGCCTCCGGGGTGAATTCACCCCTCCACTTT,CASSASGVNSPLHF,.,TRBV28,.,TRBJ1-6
TGTGCCAGCAGCTTAGCTTGGGGCTCCTACGAGCAGTACTTC,CASSLAWGSYEQYF,.,TRBV11-2,.,TRBJ2-7
TGTGCCAGCAGCGCAGGCTGGGCCTCCTACAATGAGCAGTTCTTC,CASSAGWASYNEQFF,.,TRBV9,.,TRBJ2-1
TGTGCCAGCAGATGGGGTTATGGCTACACCTTC,CASRWGYGYTF,.,TRBV6-5,.,TRBJ1-2
TGCAGCGTTGTAGGCGGGGACACTGAAGCTTTCTTT,CSVVGGDTEAFF,.,TRBV29-1,.,TRBJ1-1
TGTGCCAGCAGCGCCATGACAATCGCTAATTCACCCCTCCACTTT,CASSAMTIANSPLHF,.,TRBV7-8,.,TRBJ1-6
TGTGCCAGCAACGGGGGCACCTCCCCTAGGGGCTACACCTTC,CASNGGTSPRGYTF,.,TRBV27,.,TRBJ1-2